These T cell receptor beta chains were read from a single sample in a study of chemoradiotherapy in HPV16-positive cancers. The protocol was immunoSEQ multiplex PCR, while the TCRdb copy is restricted to in-frame clones and leaves out a portion. The repertoire consists of over a thousand clones, with under 90% occurring once and the leading ten covering around 8.4%. This specimen consisted of tumor tissue, obtained from a patient who underwent chemoradiotherapy. The receptors shown here come from a human donor with HPV-associated anogenital cancer. Each CDR3 is given with its conserved first and last residue. D genes are given only for firm matches. Clone size is not always given. Where it is, it says once, few, many or a class for expanded clones.

clone_size: .
j_call: TRBJ2-5
v_call: TRBV5-1
d_call: .
cdr3_aa: CASSLVAARPAETQYF
cdr3_nt: TGCGCCAGCAGCTTGGTAGCGGCCCGACCGGCGGAGACCCAGTACTTC

clone_size: .
j_call: TRBJ2-3
v_call: TRBV30
d_call: TRBD2
cdr3_aa: CAWSGYSGGATDTQYF
cdr3_nt: TGTGCCTGGAGTGGGTATAGCGGGGGGGCAACAGATACGCAGTATTTT

clone_size: .
j_call: TRBJ1-2
v_call: TRBV6-1
d_call: .
cdr3_aa: CASIRTESGGYTF
cdr3_nt: TGTGCCAGCATTAGGACGGAGTCGGGGGGCTACACCTTC

clone_size: .
j_call: TRBJ2-3
v_call: TRBV5-1
d_call: .
cdr3_aa: CASSLMTANTDTQYF
cdr3_nt: TGCGCCAGCAGCTTGATGACCGCTAACACAGATACGCAGTATTTT

clone_size: .
j_call: TRBJ2-7
v_call: TRBV11-2
d_call: .
cdr3_aa: CASSPPAGRVAVYYEQYF
cdr3_nt: TGTGCCAGCAGCCCCCCTGCGGGAAGGGTAGCGGTTTACTACGAGCAGTACTTC

clone_size: .
j_call: TRBJ1-1
v_call: TRBV11-3
d_call: .
cdr3_aa: CASSSSGGSTEAFF
cdr3_nt: TGTGCCAGCAGCTCCAGCGGGGGGAGCACTGAAGCTTTCTTT

clone_size: .
j_call: TRBJ2-3
v_call: TRBV7-3
d_call: .
cdr3_aa: CASSLAGYRTDTQYF
cdr3_nt: TGTGCCAGCAGCTTAGCGGGTTACAGGACAGATACGCAGTATTTT

clone_size: once
j_call: TRBJ2-7
v_call: TRBV28
d_call: .
cdr3_aa: CASSLGAQGGIQEQYF
cdr3_nt: TGTGCCAGCAGTTTAGGTGCCCAGGGCGGGATACAGGAGCAGTACTTC

clone_size: .
j_call: TRBJ2-3
v_call: TRBV11-3
d_call: .
cdr3_aa: CASSLDPLRGTDTQYF
cdr3_nt: TGTGCCAGCAGCTTAGACCCACTTAGAGGGACAGATACGCAGTATTTT

clone_size: .
j_call: TRBJ1-5
v_call: TRBV19
d_call: TRBD1
cdr3_aa: CASSIYRGRQPQHF
cdr3_nt: TGTGCCAGTAGTATATACAGGGGCAGGCAGCCCCAGCATTTT

clone_size: .
j_call: TRBJ1-1
v_call: TRBV6-6
d_call: .
cdr3_aa: CASIQQRGYWATEAFF
cdr3_nt: TGTGCCAGCATTCAACAGCGGGGGTACTGGGCCACTGAAGCTTTCTTT

clone_size: .
j_call: TRBJ2-7
v_call: TRBV29-1
d_call: TRBD1
cdr3_aa: CSVVGQGSSYEQYF
cdr3_nt: TGCAGCGTTGTGGGACAGGGAAGCTCCTACGAGCAGTACTTC

clone_size: once
j_call: TRBJ1-6
v_call: TRBV4-1
d_call: TRBD1
cdr3_aa: CASSPRTGDNSPLHF
cdr3_nt: TGCGCCAGCAGCCCCCGGACAGGGGATAATTCACCCCTCCACTTT

clone_size: .
j_call: TRBJ2-7
v_call: TRBV10-3
d_call: TRBD2
cdr3_aa: CAIRQTSEYEQYF
cdr3_nt: TGTGCCATCAGACAGACTAGCGAATACGAGCAGTACTTC

clone_size: .
j_call: TRBJ2-7
v_call: TRBV7-9
d_call: TRBD2
cdr3_aa: CASSPQAGMGEQYF
cdr3_nt: TGTGCCAGCAGCCCCCAAGCGGGAATGGGTGAGCAGTACTTC

clone_size: .
j_call: TRBJ2-3
v_call: TRBV7-7
d_call: .
cdr3_aa: CASSLAQTDTQYF
cdr3_nt: TGTGCTAGCAGCTTAGCGCAGACGGATACGCAGTATTTT

clone_size: .
j_call: TRBJ2-7
v_call: TRBV6-5
d_call: .
cdr3_aa: CASSSSGYEQYF
cdr3_nt: TGTGCCAGCAGTTCCTCTGGATACGAGCAGTACTTC

clone_size: .
j_call: TRBJ2-7
v_call: TRBV5-1
d_call: .
cdr3_aa: CASSLNPDSGSPLRGQYF
cdr3_nt: TGCGCCAGCAGCTTGAACCCAGACTCTGGAAGCCCCCTACGAGGGCAGTACTTC

clone_size: .
j_call: TRBJ2-1
v_call: TRBV6-1
d_call: TRBD2
cdr3_aa: CASTGTSLNEQFF
cdr3_nt: TGTGCCAGCACTGGGACTAGCCTCAATGAGCAGTTCTTC

clone_size: .
j_call: TRBJ2-7
v_call: TRBV14
d_call: TRBD1
cdr3_aa: CASSQEGTGVHEQYF
cdr3_nt: TGTGCCAGCAGCCAAGAAGGGACAGGTGTCCACGAGCAGTACTTC

clone_size: .
j_call: TRBJ2-1
v_call: TRBV7-9
d_call: TRBD2
cdr3_aa: CASSSPAGGAYNEQFF
cdr3_nt: TGTGCCAGCAGCTCCCCAGCGGGAGGAGCCTACAATGAGCAGTTCTTC

clone_size: few
j_call: TRBJ2-3
v_call: TRBV7-9
d_call: .
cdr3_aa: CASSLFTPDTQYF
cdr3_nt: TGTGCCAGCAGCTTATTTACCCCAGATACGCAGTATTTT

clone_size: .
j_call: TRBJ2-5
v_call: TRBV6-6
d_call: .
cdr3_aa: CASSYMLGETQYF
cdr3_nt: TGTGCCAGCAGTTACATGCTGGGAGAGACCCAGTACTTC

clone_size: .
j_call: TRBJ1-2
v_call: TRBV2
d_call: .
cdr3_aa: CASSRDYGYTF
cdr3_nt: TGTGCCAGCAGTCGAGATTATGGCTACACCTTC

clone_size: .
j_call: TRBJ2-7
v_call: TRBV2
d_call: TRBD2
cdr3_aa: CASSVGGGQAEEQYF
cdr3_nt: TGTGCCAGCAGTGTCGGGGGGGGGCAGGCTGAGGAGCAGTACTTC

clone_size: .
j_call: TRBJ1-1
v_call: TRBV5-1
d_call: TRBD1
cdr3_aa: CASSPGQGLAEAFF
cdr3_nt: TGCGCCAGCAGTCCTGGACAGGGGTTGGCTGAAGCTTTCTTT

clone_size: .
j_call: TRBJ2-1
v_call: TRBV11-2
d_call: .
cdr3_aa: CASSLDQGTHNEQFF
cdr3_nt: TGTGCCAGCAGCTTAGATCAGGGGACCCACAATGAGCAGTTCTTC

clone_size: few
j_call: TRBJ1-1
v_call: TRBV30
d_call: TRBD1
cdr3_aa: CAFKDRTNTEAFF
cdr3_nt: TGTGCCTTTAAGGACAGGACGAACACTGAAGCTTTCTTT

clone_size: once
j_call: TRBJ1-4
v_call: TRBV29-1
d_call: .
cdr3_aa: CSATGTPNEKLFF
cdr3_nt: TGCAGCGCTACCGGGACACCTAATGAAAAACTGTTTTTT

clone_size: once
j_call: TRBJ1-6
v_call: TRBV11-2
d_call: .
cdr3_aa: CASRGGLSNSPLHF
cdr3_nt: TGTGCCAGCAGGGGGGGGTTATCAAATTCACCCCTCCACTTT

clone_size: .
j_call: TRBJ1-1
v_call: TRBV28
d_call: .
cdr3_aa: CASRTLNTEAFF
cdr3_nt: TGTGCCAGCAGGACTTTGAACACTGAAGCTTTCTTT

clone_size: .
j_call: TRBJ2-7
v_call: TRBV11-3
d_call: .
cdr3_aa: CASSLAGSYEQYF
cdr3_nt: TGTGCCAGCAGCTTAGCGGGGAGCTACGAGCAGTACTTC

clone_size: .
j_call: TRBJ2-1
v_call: TRBV9
d_call: TRBD2
cdr3_aa: CASNTPGGTYNEQFF
cdr3_nt: TGTGCCAGCAACACCCCGGGGGGGACTTACAATGAGCAGTTCTTC

clone_size: once
j_call: TRBJ1-1
v_call: TRBV11-2
d_call: .
cdr3_aa: CASSFPNYHDRNTEAFF
cdr3_nt: TGTGCCAGCAGCTTTCCAAACTACCATGACAGAAACACCGAAGCTTTCTTT

clone_size: .
j_call: TRBJ1-2
v_call: TRBV6-5
d_call: TRBD1
cdr3_aa: CASSKRQGAAYGYTF
cdr3_nt: TGTGCCAGCAGCAAAAGACAGGGGGCGGCCTATGGCTACACCTTC

clone_size: .
j_call: TRBJ2-2
v_call: TRBV5-5
d_call: TRBD2
cdr3_aa: CASGLASTGELFF
cdr3_nt: TGTGCCAGCGGACTAGCGAGCACCGGGGAGCTGTTTTTT

clone_size: .
j_call: TRBJ1-4
v_call: TRBV27
d_call: .
cdr3_aa: CASSLGPVPRGKLFF
cdr3_nt: TGTGCCAGCAGTTTAGGCCCGGTCCCGAGGGGGAAACTGTTTTTT